Listed below are T cell receptor beta chains from one sample, sequenced in a study of blood T cells in healthy people across ages. TCRdb ran MiXCR on the 5' RACE reads and lists one entry per CDR3 protein. The repertoire consists of more than 800,000 distinct CDR3 sequences, with around 45% occurring once and the leading ten covering around 18%. The specimen sequenced was blood. The receptors originated from a woman aged 60 to 75 in good health. CDR3s include the opening cysteine and the closing phenylalanine or tryptophan. Fields, in order: J gene, clone size, CDR3 length, D gene, V gene, CDR3 DNA, CDR3 protein. A D gene is named only where the DNA matches it firmly. Not all rows give a size; the values are once, few, many and, for expanded clones, a class.

J: TRBJ2-5
size: NA
length: 14
D: NA
V: TRBV5-1
DNA: TGCGCCAGCAGCCCGGAGGGGGGGCACGAGACCCAGTACTTC
CDR3: CASSPEGGHETQYF

J: TRBJ2-7
size: NA
length: 14
D: TRBD1
V: TRBV7-9
DNA: TGTGCCAGCAGCTCGACAGGGGGGATTGTGGCCCAGTACTTC
CDR3: CASSSTGGIVAQYF

J: TRBJ1-1
size: NA
length: 15
D: NA
V: TRBV5-1
DNA: TGCGCCAGCAGCTTGGATCTGGGGGTCGACACTGAAGCTTTCTTT
CDR3: CASSLDLGVDTEAFF

J: TRBJ1-5
size: NA
length: 14
D: NA
V: TRBV5-6
DNA: TGTGCCAGCAGCAAGTACTACAGGGACCAGCCCCAGCATTTT
CDR3: CASSKYYRDQPQHF

J: TRBJ1-1
size: NA
length: 13
D: NA
V: TRBV6-6
DNA: TGTGCCAGCAGTCACGACAGGAACACTGAAGCTTTCTTT
CDR3: CASSHDRNTEAFF

J: TRBJ2-7
size: NA
length: 18
D: NA
V: TRBV7-9
DNA: TGTGCCAGCAGCTCCGACCGAATAGGGGACTCCAACACCTACGAGCAGTACTTC
CDR3: CASSSDRIGDSNTYEQYF

J: TRBJ2-3
size: few
length: 13
D: NA
V: TRBV20-1
DNA: TGCAGTGCTCCGAGGGGGGGCTGGGATACGCAGTATTTT
CDR3: CSAPRGGWDTQYF

J: TRBJ2-7
size: NA
length: 15
D: NA
V: TRBV27
DNA: TGTGCCAGCAGACAGGGGGGGCTGACTCTCTACGAGCAGTACTTC
CDR3: CASRQGGLTLYEQYF

J: TRBJ1-2
size: NA
length: 14
D: TRBD1
V: TRBV10-3
DNA: TGTGCCATCAGTGAAGGACAGGGGATAAGTGGCTACACCTTC
CDR3: CAISEGQGISGYTF

J: TRBJ1-4
size: NA
length: 12
D: NA
V: TRBV11-1
DNA: TGTGCCAGCAGCCCTGGATCTGAAAAACTGTTTTTT
CDR3: CASSPGSEKLFF

J: TRBJ2-5
size: NA
length: 17
D: TRBD2
V: TRBV7-2
DNA: TGTGCCAGCAGCTACCTAGCGGGAGAGGCGGCGCAAGAGACCCAGTACTTC
CDR3: CASSYLAGEAAQETQYF

J: TRBJ1-2
size: NA
length: 16
D: TRBD1
V: TRBV7-2
DNA: TGTGCCAGCAGCCCCGGAGGGACAGCGGGGAGGGGTGGCTACACCTTC
CDR3: CASSPGGTAGRGGYTF

J: TRBJ2-1
size: NA
length: 14
D: NA
V: TRBV7-3
DNA: TGTGCCAGCAGCTTAAGCGGGTCTAGCACTGAGCAGTTCTTC
CDR3: CASSLSGSSTEQFF

J: TRBJ2-1
size: NA
length: 14
D: TRBD2
V: TRBV27
DNA: TGTGCCAGCAGTAAAAGCGGGGCCTACAATGAGCAGTTCTTC
CDR3: CASSKSGAYNEQFF

J: TRBJ2-1
size: many
length: 15
D: NA
V: TRBV10-3
DNA: TGTGCCATCAGTGAAAATAGCGGATCCAGGAATGAGCAGTTCTTC
CDR3: CAISENSGSRNEQFF

J: TRBJ2-1
size: once
length: 14
D: TRBD2
V: TRBV20-1
DNA: TGCAGAGCGGGAGGGCTTGCGTCCTACAATGAGCAGTTCTTC
CDR3: CRAGGLASYNEQFF

J: TRBJ2-7
size: NA
length: 11
D: NA
V: TRBV20-1
DNA: TGCAGCAGGAGGGGAACCTACGAGCAGTACTTC
CDR3: CSRRGTYEQYF

J: TRBJ1-1
size: NA
length: 13
D: NA
V: TRBV2
DNA: TGTGCCAGCAGGGGGACGCTCGGCACTGAAGCTTTCTTT
CDR3: CASRGTLGTEAFF

J: TRBJ1-1
size: NA
length: 15
D: TRBD1
V: TRBV7-9
DNA: TGTGCCAGCAGCTTCACCGGGACAGGGGTGGAGGAAGCTTTCTTT
CDR3: CASSFTGTGVEEAFF

J: TRBJ2-1
size: NA
length: 15
D: NA
V: TRBV20-1
DNA: TGCAGTGCCGATCCAAGGGTAAGCTCCTACAATGAGCAGTTCTTC
CDR3: CSADPRVSSYNEQFF

J: TRBJ2-4
size: few
length: 15
D: NA
V: TRBV28
DNA: TGTGCCACCGAGGTGAGGGCAGAAGCCAAAAACATTCAGTACTTC
CDR3: CATEVRAEAKNIQYF

J: TRBJ2-1
size: NA
length: 15
D: NA
V: TRBV29-1
DNA: TGCAGCGTTGAAGAGGGGGCCTTCGGCGTCAATGAGCAGTTCTTC
CDR3: CSVEEGAFGVNEQFF

J: TRBJ2-1
size: few
length: 13
D: TRBD1
V: TRBV29-1
DNA: TGCAGCGTTGGAATTCAGGGGGCTGGTGAGCAGTTCTTC
CDR3: CSVGIQGAGEQFF

J: TRBJ1-1
size: NA
length: 14
D: NA
V: TRBV20-1
DNA: TGCAGTGCTAGAGTCGGGGGTAGGAACACTGAAGCTTTCTTT
CDR3: CSARVGGRNTEAFF

J: TRBJ2-1
size: NA
length: 15
D: NA
V: TRBV5-6
DNA: TGTGCCAGCAGCCACGCAGGGGGAGGCCAAGAGACCCAGTTCTTC
CDR3: CASSHAGGGQETQFF

J: TRBJ1-1
size: NA
length: 12
D: NA
V: TRBV20-1
DNA: TGCAGTGCTAGGACAGTGAACACTGAAGCTTTCTTT
CDR3: CSARTVNTEAFF

J: TRBJ2-3
size: NA
length: 18
D: NA
V: TRBV21-1
DNA: TGTGCCAGCAGCAGCCCCTCGACTAGCGGGAGGGGTACAGATACGCAGTATTTT
CDR3: CASSSPSTSGRGTDTQYF

J: TRBJ1-6
size: NA
length: 14
D: TRBD1
V: TRBV11-3
DNA: TGTGCCAGCAGCCTTGGACAGGTTGATTCACCCCTCCACTTT
CDR3: CASSLGQVDSPLHF

J: TRBJ2-7
size: many
length: 17
D: TRBD2
V: TRBV10-2
DNA: TGCGCCAGCAGTGGGACCCTTAGGACTAGTGGGGTTGGGGAGCAGTACTTC
CDR3: CASSGTLRTSGVGEQYF

J: TRBJ1-1
size: NA
length: 13
D: NA
V: TRBV20-1
DNA: TGCAGTGCTAGTCGTACAAGGAGCACTGAAGCTTTCTTT
CDR3: CSASRTRSTEAFF

J: TRBJ2-1
size: few
length: 12
D: NA
V: TRBV5-1
DNA: TGCGCCAGCAGCTTGTCGGGTCGTGAGCAGTTCTTC
CDR3: CASSLSGREQFF

J: TRBJ2-5
size: NA
length: 14
D: TRBD2
V: TRBV7-6
DNA: TGTGCCAGCAGCGTAGCCCAGCGGGACCCGACCCAGTACTTC
CDR3: CASSVAQRDPTQYF

J: TRBJ1-1
size: few
length: 16
D: NA
V: TRBV7-6
DNA: TGTGCCAGCAGCGGTTCGTGGGGCCGGGGGAAAGATGAAGCTTTCTTT
CDR3: CASSGSWGRGKDEAFF

J: TRBJ1-1
size: few
length: 14
D: TRBD1
V: TRBV19
DNA: TGTGCCAGTAGTCCCCCGACAGGGGGCACTGAAGCTTTCTTT
CDR3: CASSPPTGGTEAFF

J: TRBJ1-1
size: NA
length: 14
D: NA
V: TRBV11-2
DNA: TGTGCCAGCAGCTTAGTTTGGGGAGTGACTGAAGCTTTCTTT
CDR3: CASSLVWGVTEAFF

J: TRBJ2-6
size: NA
length: 15
D: NA
V: TRBV28
DNA: TGTGCCAGCAGACAGGGAAATTACGGGGCCAACGTCCTGACTTTC
CDR3: CASRQGNYGANVLTF

J: TRBJ2-1
size: few
length: 15
D: TRBD2
V: TRBV7-7
DNA: TGTGTCAGCAGCAAACTAGCGGGAGCACGCCATGAGCAGTTCTTC
CDR3: CVSSKLAGARHEQFF

J: TRBJ2-4
size: NA
length: 11
D: NA
V: TRBV27
DNA: TGTGCCAGCAGTTTAAATGACATTCAGTACTTC
CDR3: CASSLNDIQYF

J: TRBJ2-1
size: few
length: 14
D: NA
V: TRBV5-1
DNA: TGCGCCAGCAGCTTGGGGGTCGGTATAGATGAGCAGTTCTTC
CDR3: CASSLGVGIDEQFF

J: TRBJ2-7
size: NA
length: 13
D: NA
V: TRBV10-3
DNA: TGTGCCATCAGGGACCGGTCTACCTACGAGCAGTACTTC
CDR3: CAIRDRSTYEQYF

J: TRBJ2-7
size: NA
length: 16
D: TRBD1
V: TRBV7-6
DNA: TGTGCCAGCAGCTTAAGGCCACGACAGGGCCCCTCCGAGCAGTACTTC
CDR3: CASSLRPRQGPSEQYF

J: TRBJ1-2
size: NA
length: 13
D: NA
V: TRBV27
DNA: TGTGCCAGCAGTTTATTATCGGGTGAGGGCTACACCTTC
CDR3: CASSLLSGEGYTF

J: TRBJ2-7
size: few
length: 14
D: NA
V: TRBV7-2
DNA: TGTGCCAGCAGCCCCGGGGGACCTTCTGGGGAGCAGTACTTC
CDR3: CASSPGGPSGEQYF

J: TRBJ2-1
size: few
length: 14
D: NA
V: TRBV15
DNA: TGTGCCACCAGCCGAGATTCCTTCCCGTTTGAGCAGTTCTTC
CDR3: CATSRDSFPFEQFF

J: TRBJ2-3
size: NA
length: 14
D: NA
V: TRBV25-1
DNA: TGTGCCAGCAGTGAGAGGGGAAGTAGAGATACGCAGTATTTT
CDR3: CASSERGSRDTQYF

J: TRBJ1-5
size: NA
length: 15
D: NA
V: TRBV6-5
DNA: TGTGCCAGCAGCCCCCTTCGGGGTGGCAATCAGCCCCAGCATTTT
CDR3: CASSPLRGGNQPQHF

J: TRBJ1-2
size: NA
length: 13
D: NA
V: TRBV6-6
DNA: TGTGCCAGCGCCACAGGGAGCGGCTATGGCTACACCTTC
CDR3: CASATGSGYGYTF

J: TRBJ1-5
size: few
length: 16
D: NA
V: TRBV27
DNA: TGTGCCAGCAGTTTATATCCAGGTTTTAGCAATCAGCCCCAGCATTTT
CDR3: CASSLYPGFSNQPQHF

J: TRBJ2-5
size: NA
length: 17
D: TRBD2
V: TRBV5-1
DNA: TGCGCCAGCAGCTTCGGGACTAGCGGGGTCGGGCAAGAGACCCAGTACTTC
CDR3: CASSFGTSGVGQETQYF

J: TRBJ2-1
size: NA
length: 13
D: NA
V: TRBV12-3/TRBV12-4
DNA: TGTGCCAGCACCGTGGGCATTTACAATGAGCAGTTCTTC
CDR3: CASTVGIYNEQFF

J: TRBJ1-1
size: NA
length: 12
D: NA
V: TRBV29-1
DNA: TGCAGCGTTGAATCCCAGGAGACTGAAGCTTTCTTT
CDR3: CSVESQETEAFF

J: TRBJ1-5
size: NA
length: 17
D: TRBD1
V: TRBV5-6
DNA: TGTGCCAGCAGCTTGGGCGGGACAGGGTTTGGCAATCAGCCCCAGCATTTT
CDR3: CASSLGGTGFGNQPQHF

J: TRBJ2-1
size: NA
length: 12
D: NA
V: TRBV6-5
DNA: TGTGCCAGCAGTTATGCTGGGGATGAGCAGTTCTTC
CDR3: CASSYAGDEQFF

J: TRBJ2-7
size: few
length: 15
D: NA
V: TRBV29-1
DNA: TGCAGCGTTGAACTGCGGCAGGGGACAATCTACGAGCAGTACTTC
CDR3: CSVELRQGTIYEQYF

J: TRBJ1-2
size: NA
length: 14
D: NA
V: TRBV20-1
DNA: TGCAGTGCTAGAGACAGCAAATCCGTCTATGGCTACACCTTC
CDR3: CSARDSKSVYGYTF

J: TRBJ2-1
size: few
length: 16
D: TRBD2
V: TRBV6-6
DNA: TGTGCCAGCAGCCGCCTTAACAGCGGGAGTAGGAATGAGCAGTTCTTC
CDR3: CASSRLNSGSRNEQFF

J: TRBJ1-2
size: NA
length: 14
D: TRBD1
V: TRBV7-2
DNA: TGTGCCAGCAGCTTAGGAGGACAGGGGACTGGCTACACCTTC
CDR3: CASSLGGQGTGYTF